The T cell receptor beta chain described here comes from a study of blood T cell repertoires in COVID-19. The overall study: T cells, B-cell-depleted T cells, or PBMCs supplied cDNA or gDNA.

Germline CDR1 is SGHNT and CDR2 is YENEEA. CDR3 length: 17 amino acids. V gave up 3 bases and J gave up 2 bases; unmatched junction bases: 3. This table comes from immunoSEQ multiplex PCR, and its TCRdb copy is limited to in-frame clones, with some not included. The profile shows about 58,000 clones, approximately 90% of them singletons. Material for sequencing was peripheral blood. The sequence came from a woman in her fifties or sixties with active COVID-19. The V and J genes are TRBV11-3 and TRBJ2-3, with 15 nucleotides matching TRBD2. The CDR3 sequence is CASSLGTSGGPTDTQYF. The CDR3 DNA follows: TGTGCCAGCAGCTTGGGGACTAGCGGGGGGCCCACAGATACGCAGTATTTT.